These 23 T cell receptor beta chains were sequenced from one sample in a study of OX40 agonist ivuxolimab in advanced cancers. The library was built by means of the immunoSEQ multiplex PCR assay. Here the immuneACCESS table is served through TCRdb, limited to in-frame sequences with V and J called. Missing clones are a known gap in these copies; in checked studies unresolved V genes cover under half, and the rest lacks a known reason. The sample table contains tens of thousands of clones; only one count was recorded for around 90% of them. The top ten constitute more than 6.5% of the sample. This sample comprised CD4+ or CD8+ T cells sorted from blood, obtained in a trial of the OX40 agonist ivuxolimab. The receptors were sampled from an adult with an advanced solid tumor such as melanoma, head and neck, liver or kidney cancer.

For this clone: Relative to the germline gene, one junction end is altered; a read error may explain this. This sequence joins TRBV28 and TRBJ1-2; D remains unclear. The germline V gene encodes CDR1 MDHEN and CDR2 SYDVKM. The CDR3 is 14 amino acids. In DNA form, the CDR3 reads TGTGCCAGCAGCCCTATCCCGACCGACTATGGCCACACCTTC. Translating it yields CASSPIPTDYGHTF.

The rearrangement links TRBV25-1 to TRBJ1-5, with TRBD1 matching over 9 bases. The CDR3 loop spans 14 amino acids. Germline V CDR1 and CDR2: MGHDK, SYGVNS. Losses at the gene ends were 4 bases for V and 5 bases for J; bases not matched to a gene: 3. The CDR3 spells CASSVGQGDQPQHF. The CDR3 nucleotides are TGTGCCAGCAGTGTGGGACAGGGTGATCAGCCCCAGCATTTT.

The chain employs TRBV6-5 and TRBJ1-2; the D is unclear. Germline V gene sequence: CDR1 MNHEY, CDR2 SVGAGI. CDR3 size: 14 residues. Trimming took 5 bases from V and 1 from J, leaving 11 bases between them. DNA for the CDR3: TGTGCCAGCAGTCCCGGCGGGGATAACTATGGCTACACCTTC. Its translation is CASSPGGDNYGYTF.

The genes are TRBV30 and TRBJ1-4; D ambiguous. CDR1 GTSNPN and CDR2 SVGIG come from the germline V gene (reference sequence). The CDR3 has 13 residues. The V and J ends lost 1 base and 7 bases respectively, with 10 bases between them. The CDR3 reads CAWSDIIGEKLFF. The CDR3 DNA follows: TGTGCCTGGAGTGATATAATAGGTGAAAAACTGTTTTTT.

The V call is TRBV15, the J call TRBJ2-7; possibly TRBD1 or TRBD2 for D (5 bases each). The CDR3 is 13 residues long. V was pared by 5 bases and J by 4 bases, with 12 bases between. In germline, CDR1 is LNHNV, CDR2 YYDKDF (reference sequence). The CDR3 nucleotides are TGTGCCACCAGCCCCGGGGCCTCATACGAGCAGTACTTC. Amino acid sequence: CATSPGASYEQYF.

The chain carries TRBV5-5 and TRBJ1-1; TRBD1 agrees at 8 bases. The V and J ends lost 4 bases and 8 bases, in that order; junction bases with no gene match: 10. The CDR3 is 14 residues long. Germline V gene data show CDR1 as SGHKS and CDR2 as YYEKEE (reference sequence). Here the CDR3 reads CASSPTDRGLEAFF. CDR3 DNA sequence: TGTGCCAGCAGCCCGACTGACAGGGGTTTGGAAGCTTTCTTT.

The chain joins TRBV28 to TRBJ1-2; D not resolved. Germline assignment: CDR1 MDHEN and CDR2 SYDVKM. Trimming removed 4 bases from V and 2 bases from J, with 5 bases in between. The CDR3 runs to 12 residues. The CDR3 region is CASSSSNYGYTF. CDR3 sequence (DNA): TGTGCCAGCAGTTCCTCCAACTATGGCTACACCTTC.

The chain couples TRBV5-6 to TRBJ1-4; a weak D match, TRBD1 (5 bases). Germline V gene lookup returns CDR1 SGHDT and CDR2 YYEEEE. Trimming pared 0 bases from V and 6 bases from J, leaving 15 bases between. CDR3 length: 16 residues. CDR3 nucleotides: TGTGCCAGCAGCTTGGGGGGGACGGGTCGAGATGAAAAACTGTTTTTT. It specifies CASSLGGTGRDEKLFF. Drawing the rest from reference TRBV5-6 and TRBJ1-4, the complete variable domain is DAGVTQSPTHLIKTRGQQVTLRCSPKSGHDTVSWYQQALGQGPQFIFQYYEEEERQRGNFPDRFSGHQFPNYSSELNVNALLLGDSALYLCASSLGGTGRDEKLFFGSGTQLSVL.

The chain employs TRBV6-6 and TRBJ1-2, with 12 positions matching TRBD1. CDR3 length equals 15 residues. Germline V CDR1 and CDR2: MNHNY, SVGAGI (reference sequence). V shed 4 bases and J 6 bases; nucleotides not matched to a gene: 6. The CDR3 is CASSSGQGAFNGYTF. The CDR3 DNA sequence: TGTGCCAGCAGTTCGGGACAGGGGGCCTTTAATGGCTACACCTTC.

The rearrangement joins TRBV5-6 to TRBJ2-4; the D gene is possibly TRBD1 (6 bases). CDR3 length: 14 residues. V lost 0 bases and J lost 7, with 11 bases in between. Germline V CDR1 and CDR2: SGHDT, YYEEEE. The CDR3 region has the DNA TGTGCCAGCAGCTTGGAGGGGGATTGGAACATTCAGTACTTC. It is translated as CASSLEGDWNIQYF.

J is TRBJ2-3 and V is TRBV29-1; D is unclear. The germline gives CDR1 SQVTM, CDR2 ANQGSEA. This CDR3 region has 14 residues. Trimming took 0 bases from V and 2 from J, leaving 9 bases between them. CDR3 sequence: CSVEDYDTTDTQYF. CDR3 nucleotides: TGCAGCGTTGAAGATTATGACACCACAGATACGCAGTATTTT.

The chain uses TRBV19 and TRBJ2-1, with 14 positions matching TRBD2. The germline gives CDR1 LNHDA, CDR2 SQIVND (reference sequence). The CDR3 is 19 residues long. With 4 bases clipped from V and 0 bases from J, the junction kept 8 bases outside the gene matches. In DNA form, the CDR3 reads TGTGCCAGTAGTACCGGACTAGCGGGGGGTCCTAGCTCCTACAATGAGCAGTTCTTC. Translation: CASSTGLAGGPSSYNEQFF.

In DNA, the CDR3 is TGTGCCAGCACCACCTTCGCAGGGGGACAGCCCTACAATGAGCAGTTCTTC. It translates to CASTTFAGGQPYNEQFF. The chain combines TRBV7-6 with TRBJ2-1; 7 bases match TRBD1. Unmatched junction bases numbered 14, after V lost 7 bases and J lost 2 bases. The CDR3 spans 17 residues. The germline gives CDR1 SGHVS, CDR2 FNYEAQ. Drawing the rest from reference TRBV7-6 and TRBJ2-1, the complete variable domain is GAGVSQSPRYKVTKRGQDVALRCDPISGHVSLYWYRQALGQGPEFLTYFNYEAQQDKSGLPNDRFSAERPEGSISTLTIQRTEQRDSAMYRCASTTFAGGQPYNEQFFGPGTRLTVL.

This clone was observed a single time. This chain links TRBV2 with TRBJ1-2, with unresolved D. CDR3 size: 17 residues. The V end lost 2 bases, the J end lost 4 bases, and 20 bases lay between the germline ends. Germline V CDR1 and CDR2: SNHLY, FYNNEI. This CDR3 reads CASSERSGQVVAYGYTF. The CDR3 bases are TGTGCCAGCAGTGAAAGGTCAGGTCAGGTCGTCGCCTATGGCTACACCTTC.

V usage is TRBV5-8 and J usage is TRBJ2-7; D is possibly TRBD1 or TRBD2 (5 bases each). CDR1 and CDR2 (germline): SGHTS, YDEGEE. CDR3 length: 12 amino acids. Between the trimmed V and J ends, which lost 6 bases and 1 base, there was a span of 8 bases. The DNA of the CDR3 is TGTGCCAGCAACGGGGCTTCCTACGAGCAGTACGTC. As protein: CASNGASYEQYV.

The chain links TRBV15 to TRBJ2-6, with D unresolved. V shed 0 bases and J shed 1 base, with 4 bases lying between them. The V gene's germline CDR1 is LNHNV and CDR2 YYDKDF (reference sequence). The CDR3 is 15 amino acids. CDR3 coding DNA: TGTGCCACCAGCAGAGAAGTTTCTGGGGCCAACGTCCTGACTTTC. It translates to CATSREVSGANVLTF.

The CDR3 sequence: CASSPNSHYEQYF. CDR3 nucleotides: TGTGCCAGCAGCCCCAACAGCCACTACGAGCAGTACTTC. The chain employs TRBV14 and TRBJ2-7; unclear D gene. Germline assignment: CDR1 SGHDN and CDR2 FVKESK. This CDR3 is 13 amino acids long. V gave up 4 bases and J gave up 3 bases, with 10 bases separating them.

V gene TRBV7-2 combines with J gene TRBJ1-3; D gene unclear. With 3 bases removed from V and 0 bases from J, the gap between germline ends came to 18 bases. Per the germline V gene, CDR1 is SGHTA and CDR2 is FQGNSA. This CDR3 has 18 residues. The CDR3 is CASSLSPTGKDSGNTIYF. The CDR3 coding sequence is TGTGCCAGCAGCTTGAGCCCTACGGGTAAAGACTCTGGAAACACCATATATTTT.

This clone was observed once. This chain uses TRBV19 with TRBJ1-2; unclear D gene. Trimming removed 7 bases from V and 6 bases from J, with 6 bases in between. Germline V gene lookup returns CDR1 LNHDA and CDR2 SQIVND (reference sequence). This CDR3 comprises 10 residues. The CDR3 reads CASKGDGYTF. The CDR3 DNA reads TGTGCCAGTAAGGGAGATGGCTACACCTTC.

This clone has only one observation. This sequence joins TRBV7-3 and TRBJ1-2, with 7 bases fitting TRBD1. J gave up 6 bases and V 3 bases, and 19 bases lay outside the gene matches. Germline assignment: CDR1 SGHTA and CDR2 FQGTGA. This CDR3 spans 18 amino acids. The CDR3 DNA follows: TGTGCCAGCAGCTTTATGCCCCCAGATGCTAGGGGGCGCGATGGCTACACCTTC. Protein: CASSFMPPDARGRDGYTF. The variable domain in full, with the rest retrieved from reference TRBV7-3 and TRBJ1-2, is GAGVSQTPSNKVTEKGKYVELRCDPISGHTALYWYRQSLGQGPEFLIYFQGTGAADDSGLPNDRFFAVRPEGSVSTLKIQRTERGDSAVYLCASSFMPPDARGRDGYTFGSGTRLTVV.

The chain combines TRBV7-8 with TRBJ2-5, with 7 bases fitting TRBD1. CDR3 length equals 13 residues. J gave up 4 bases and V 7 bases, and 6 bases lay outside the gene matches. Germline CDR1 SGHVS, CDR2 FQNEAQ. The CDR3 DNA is TGTGCCAGCAATCAGGGACAGTCAGAGACCCAGTACTTC. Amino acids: CASNQGQSETQYF.

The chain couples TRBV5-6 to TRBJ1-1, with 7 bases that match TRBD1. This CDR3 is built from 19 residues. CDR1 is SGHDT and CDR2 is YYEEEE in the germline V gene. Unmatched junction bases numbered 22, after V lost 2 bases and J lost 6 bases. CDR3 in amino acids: CASSFSGGGVTKELAEAFF. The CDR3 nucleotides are TGTGCCAGCAGCTTTAGTGGAGGGGGCGTGACAAAAGAGTTGGCTGAAGCTTTCTTT.

CDR3 sequence: CAITSLSSYNEQFF. The CDR3 DNA sequence: TGTGCCATCACCTCCCTGAGCTCCTACAATGAGCAGTTCTTC. J is TRBJ2-1 and V is TRBV2; D not resolved. The germline V gene has CDR1 SNHLY and CDR2 FYNNEI. V was trimmed by 10 bases and J by 0 bases, leaving 13 bases between them. The CDR3 totals 14 residues.